This T cell receptor beta chain was sequenced in a study of glioma-infiltrating T cells. Findings of the study overall: Gliomas, especially low-grade, showed above-expected tissue-blood divergence; non-neoplastic patients showed below.

Germline-derived CDR1 and CDR2 are SGHTA and FQGTGA. CDR3 length: 15 amino acids. The V end lost 2 bases, the J end lost 0 bases, and 8 bases lay between the germline ends. This clonotype showed up many times. The antigen is undetermined. The iRepertoire nested amplicon-rescue multiplex PCR amplified TCR alpha and beta CDR3s from RNA. One-step reverse transcription and amplification started from roughly 100-400 ng of tissue mRNA or PBMC total RNA. TCRdb analysed the multiplex PCR reads with MiXCR anew, one entry per CDR3 protein. The repertoire includes 35,000 to 45,000 distinct CDR3 sequences, 20% to 25% of them detected once, and 5% to 7.5% sits in the top ten.

The rearrangement joins TRBV7-3 to TRBJ1-3; no clear D gene. Specimen: glioma tissue, nonneoplastic brain tissue, or PBMCs (not recorded which). This TCR was recovered from a human donor with low-grade glioma or glioblastoma, undergoing nonglioma brain surgery, or in good health (not recorded which). The CDR3 region is CASSLSGPSGNTIYF. In DNA form, the CDR3 reads TGTGCCAGCAGCTTATCTGGCCCCTCTGGAAACACCATATATTTT.